This is a list of T cell receptor beta chains from one sample in a study of control samples from healthy donors and cancer patients. Libraries were prepared by immunoSEQ multiplex PCR; TCRdb keeps only in-frame clonotypes and omits some of them. The sample consists of about 45,000 clones, roughly 77% of them appearing once. Sequenced input: formalin-fixed, paraffin-embedded tissue. These receptors were collected from a male donor with melanoma. The CDR3 runs from the conserved cysteine through the conserved F or W. Each record gives: clone size, J gene, D gene, V gene, CDR3 DNA, CDR3 protein. A D gene is named only where the DNA matches it firmly. Part of the rows lack a size; the others show once, few, many or a class for expanded clones.

few | TRBJ2-1 | . | TRBV3-1/TRBV3-2 | TGTGCCAGCAGCCAAGATATAGCGGTACCCTCCTACAATGAGCAGTTCTTC | CASSQDIAVPSYNEQFF
. | TRBJ1-3 | TRBD1 | TRBV11-3 | TGTGCCAGCAGCCTAGACGGACAGGACGGGGCGTGGGGTAGGCTCCCCCTCTCTGGAAACACCATATATTTT | CASSLDGQDGAWGRLPLSGNTIYF
. | TRBJ2-1 | . | TRBV7-9 | TGTGCCAGCAGCTTAGGAAAGGACCTCTCCTACAATGAGCAGTTCTTC | CASSLGKDLSYNEQFF
many | TRBJ1-2 | TRBD1 | TRBV27 | TGTGCCTCGTTCGTTAAGACAGGGGGGAACTATGGCTACACCTTC | CASFVKTGGNYGYTF
once | TRBJ2-7 | TRBD2 | TRBV7-8 | TGTGCCAGCAGCCGCCCGGGACTAGCGGGAGGAAGCTCCTACGAGCAGTACTTC | CASSRPGLAGGSSYEQYF
. | TRBJ2-7 | TRBD2 | TRBV10-3 | TGTGCCATCAGTGAACCTCAGGCGGAGCGGGGGAGCTCCTACGAGCAGTACTTC | CAISEPQAERGSSYEQYF
. | TRBJ2-2 | . | TRBV12-2 | TGTGCAAGTCGCTTAGCGGGAGGGGAGCTGTTTTTT | CASRLAGGELFF
once | TRBJ2-2 | . | TRBV11-2 | TGTGCCAGCAGCTTAGACAGGTCGGGGGTGTCCGGGGAGCTGTTTTTT | CASSLDRSGVSGELFF
. | TRBJ1-4 | . | TRBV3-1/TRBV3-2 | TGTGCCAGCAGCCAAAACACCCATGAAAAACTGTTTTTT | CASSQNTHEKLFF
. | TRBJ2-1 | TRBD1 | TRBV28 | TGTGCCAGCAGTTGGACAGGGGCCTTACTCTCCTACAATGAGCAGTTCTTC | CASSWTGALLSYNEQFF
. | TRBJ1-2 | . | TRBV6-5 | TGTGCCAGCAGTTACGAGGCAGGGAGGATAGGTGGCTACACCTTC | CASSYEAGRIGGYTF
. | TRBJ2-1 | . | TRBV6-5 | TGTGCCAGCAGTAGATCCCGGGACTCCCATGGTGAGCAGTTCTTC | CASSRSRDSHGEQFF
. | TRBJ1-1 | . | TRBV2 | TGTGCCACCCCCCCACCCGAAGCTTTCTTT | CATPPPEAFF
. | TRBJ2-5 | TRBD2 | TRBV6-1 | TGTGCCAGCAGTGTTTCTAGCGGGAGGGCCGGAGAGACCCAGTACTTC | CASSVSSGRAGETQYF
. | TRBJ2-2 | . | TRBV11-1 | TGTGCCAGCAGCTCTGCACGGTCCGGGGAGCTGTTTTTT | CASSSARSGELFF
once | TRBJ2-1 | TRBD1 | TRBV27 | TGTGCCAGCAGTGAGGACAGGGTCATTTACAATGAGCAGTTCTTC | CASSEDRVIYNEQFF
. | TRBJ2-7 | . | TRBV7-2 | TGTGCCAGCAGCTTAGAGTTCCTAGCCCCGTCCTACGAGCAGTACTTC | CASSLEFLAPSYEQYF
. | TRBJ2-6 | . | TRBV10-2 | TGCGCCAGCAGTGAAGGGGCCAACGTCCTGACTTTC | CASSEGANVLTF
. | TRBJ1-5 | . | TRBV19 | TGTGCCAGTAGTCTAATGGGGGGCAATCAGCCCCAGCATTTT | CASSLMGGNQPQHF
. | TRBJ2-1 | . | TRBV2 | TGTGCCAGCAACCCGGACCCCTATGAGCAGTTCTTC | CASNPDPYEQFF
. | TRBJ2-7 | . | TRBV3-1/TRBV3-2 | TGTGCCAGCAGCCAAGGAGTGGATTTAGGTGGGCAGTACTTC | CASSQGVDLGGQYF
. | TRBJ2-1 | . | TRBV6-5 | TGTGCCAGCAGCATGTCGTCGTTAGAGCAGTTCTTC | CASSMSSLEQFF
. | TRBJ2-5 | . | TRBV9 | TGTGCCAGCAGCGTATATACAGAAGAGACCCAGTACTTC | CASSVYTEETQYF
. | TRBJ2-7 | . | TRBV5-1 | TGCGCCAGCAGCCTGGGAGCCCGGCTAACCGAGCAGTACTTC | CASSLGARLTEQYF
. | TRBJ2-3 | . | TRBV19 | TGTGCCAGTGCCGGGGTGGTCAGGCACACAGATACGCAGTATTTT | CASAGVVRHTDTQYF
. | TRBJ1-2 | . | TRBV29-1 | TGCAGCGTTGGCTCCGCGGGATATGGCTACACCTTC | CSVGSAGYGYTF
. | TRBJ2-5 | TRBD1 | TRBV4-2 | TGTGCCAGCAGCCAAGAGAGCCAGGGGGCAGGGGAGACCCAGTACTTC | CASSQESQGAGETQYF
. | TRBJ2-1 | . | TRBV9 | TGTGCCAGCAGCGTAGCGAGTAGGGGGGATGAGCAGTTCTTC | CASSVASRGDEQFF
. | TRBJ2-5 | TRBD2 | TRBV15 | TGTGCCACCAGCAGAGAAGGACTAGCCCAGTACTTC | CATSREGLAQYF
. | TRBJ2-7 | . | TRBV2 | TGTGCCAGCAGTTATGCGCTAGAGGGGGAGCAGTACTTC | CASSYALEGEQYF
. | TRBJ2-5 | . | TRBV5-1 | TGCGCCAGCAGCACTACGGGGGTAGGGCAAGAGACCCAGTACTTC | CASSTTGVGQETQYF
. | TRBJ2-6 | TRBD1 | TRBV7-9 | TGTGCCAGCAGCCCCATACAGGGGTCTGGGGCCAACGTCCTGACTTTC | CASSPIQGSGANVLTF
. | TRBJ2-7 | . | TRBV29-1 | TGCAGCGTTTACAGGGTAGACTACGAGCAGTACTTC | CSVYRVDYEQYF
. | TRBJ2-6 | TRBD2 | TRBV28 | TGTGCCAGCAGTTTTTCTAGCGGGAGGCGGACTGGGGCCAACGTCCTGACTTTC | CASSFSSGRRTGANVLTF
. | TRBJ2-1 | TRBD1 | TRBV28 | TGTGCCAGCAGTTTATTACAGGGGGCGCCCGATGAGCAGTTCTTC | CASSLLQGAPDEQFF
. | TRBJ2-2 | . | TRBV4-2 | TGTGCCAGCAGCCAAGAGAACCAGCGGTCGAACACCGGGGAGCTGTTTTTT | CASSQENQRSNTGELFF
. | TRBJ1-2 | . | TRBV29-1 | TGCAGCGTTGAAGAAGAGCGGAGCCGGAACTATGGCTACACCTTC | CSVEEERSRNYGYTF
. | TRBJ2-1 | . | TRBV12-3/TRBV12-4 | TGTGCCAGCAGTTTCGACAATGAGCAGTTCTTC | CASSFDNEQFF
. | TRBJ1-5 | . | TRBV6-5 | TGTGCCAGCAGCGACTTTGGGGGGCAGCCCCAGCATTTT | CASSDFGGQPQHF
. | TRBJ2-5 | . | TRBV7-2 | TGTGCCAGCAGCCCATCCAGGGGTGGGGAAACCCAGTACTTC | CASSPSRGGETQYF
. | TRBJ1-3 | TRBD1 | TRBV7-2 | TGTGCCAGCAGCAGGGGGACAGGTGCTGGAAACACCATATATTTT | CASSRGTGAGNTIYF
. | TRBJ1-1 | TRBD1 | TRBV29-1 | TGCAGCGTTGAGGAGACAGGGGGCACGGCGGCTTTCTTT | CSVEETGGTAAFF
. | TRBJ2-5 | TRBD2 | TRBV7-8 | TGTGCCAGCAGCTTAGGACTAGCGGTGGGAGAGACCCAGTACTTC | CASSLGLAVGETQYF
once | TRBJ2-3 | TRBD1 | TRBV2 | TGTGCCAGCAGTGTCGACAGGGGTAGCACAGATACGCAGTATTTT | CASSVDRGSTDTQYF
. | TRBJ2-3 | TRBD2 | TRBV11-3 | TGTGCCAGCAGCATTAGCGGGGACACAGATACGCAGTATTTT | CASSISGDTDTQYF
. | TRBJ2-7 | . | TRBV19 | TGTGCCAGTACAAAGAAGGGCTGGGGATCCTACGAGCAGTACTTC | CASTKKGWGSYEQYF
few | TRBJ2-5 | . | TRBV28 | TGTGCCAGCTCCCACCCACGGAGGAAGAAAGAGACCCAGTACTTC | CASSHPRRKKETQYF
. | TRBJ2-7 | TRBD1 | TRBV28 | TGTGCCAGCGGCCAGGGGGCCCTATACGAGCAGTACTTC | CASGQGALYEQYF
. | TRBJ2-5 | TRBD1 | TRBV2 | TGTGCCAGCAGCAAGGACAGGGCCCAAGAGACCCAGTACTTC | CASSKDRAQETQYF
once | TRBJ2-1 | TRBD2 | TRBV12-3/TRBV12-4 | TGTGCCAGCAGCCGGCGGCCGAGCGGGGAGTTCTTC | CASSRRPSGEFF
. | TRBJ1-2 | . | TRBV9 | TGTGCCAGCAGCGTAGGGACGGACTATGGCTACACCTTC | CASSVGTDYGYTF
. | TRBJ1-3 | . | TRBV30 | TGTGCCTGGAGTCCCACCCCGAGAAACACCATATATTTT | CAWSPTPRNTIYF
. | TRBJ2-7 | TRBD1 | TRBV6-1 | TGTGCCAGCAGTGATTTCGGGACAGGGAAGTGGGAGCAGTACTTC | CASSDFGTGKWEQYF
. | TRBJ2-1 | TRBD2 | TRBV3-1/TRBV3-2 | TGTGCCAGCAGCCAAGATACTAGCGGGAGGAGTCGTGAGCAGTTCTTC | CASSQDTSGRSREQFF
few | TRBJ2-3 | . | TRBV6-4 | TGTGCCAGCAGTGACCGACTGGGGCGGGGCACTAGCACAGATACGCAGTATTTT | CASSDRLGRGTSTDTQYF
. | TRBJ2-3 | . | TRBV28 | TGTGCCAGCAGTAAGACAGGAGATACGCAGTATTTT | CASSKTGDTQYF
. | TRBJ2-6 | . | TRBV2 | TGTGCCAGCAGACAGAGCTCTGGGGCCAACGTCCTGACTTTC | CASRQSSGANVLTF
. | TRBJ2-1 | . | TRBV2 | TGTGCCAGCAGTGAAGCGCTTGGATCCGTGCAGTTCTTC | CASSEALGSVQFF
. | TRBJ2-5 | . | TRBV29-1 | TGCAGCGTTGTATTGGGGTACCAAGAGACCCAGTACTTC | CSVVLGYQETQYF